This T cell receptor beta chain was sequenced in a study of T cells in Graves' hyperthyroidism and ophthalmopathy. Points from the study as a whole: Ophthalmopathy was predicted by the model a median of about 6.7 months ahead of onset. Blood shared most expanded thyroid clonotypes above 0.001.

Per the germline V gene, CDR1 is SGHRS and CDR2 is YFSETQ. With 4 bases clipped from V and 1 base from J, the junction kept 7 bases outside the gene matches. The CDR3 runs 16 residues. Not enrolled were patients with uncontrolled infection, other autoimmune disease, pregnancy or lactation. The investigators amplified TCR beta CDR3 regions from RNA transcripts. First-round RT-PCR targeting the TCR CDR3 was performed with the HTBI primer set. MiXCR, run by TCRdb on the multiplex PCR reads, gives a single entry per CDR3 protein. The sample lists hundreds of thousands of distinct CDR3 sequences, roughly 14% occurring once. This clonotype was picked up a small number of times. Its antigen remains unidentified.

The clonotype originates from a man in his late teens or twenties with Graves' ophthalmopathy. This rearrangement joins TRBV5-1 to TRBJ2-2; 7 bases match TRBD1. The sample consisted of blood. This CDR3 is CASSTKTGLNTGELFF. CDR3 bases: TGCGCCAGCAGCACCAAGACAGGGTTGAACACCGGGGAGCTGTTTTTT.